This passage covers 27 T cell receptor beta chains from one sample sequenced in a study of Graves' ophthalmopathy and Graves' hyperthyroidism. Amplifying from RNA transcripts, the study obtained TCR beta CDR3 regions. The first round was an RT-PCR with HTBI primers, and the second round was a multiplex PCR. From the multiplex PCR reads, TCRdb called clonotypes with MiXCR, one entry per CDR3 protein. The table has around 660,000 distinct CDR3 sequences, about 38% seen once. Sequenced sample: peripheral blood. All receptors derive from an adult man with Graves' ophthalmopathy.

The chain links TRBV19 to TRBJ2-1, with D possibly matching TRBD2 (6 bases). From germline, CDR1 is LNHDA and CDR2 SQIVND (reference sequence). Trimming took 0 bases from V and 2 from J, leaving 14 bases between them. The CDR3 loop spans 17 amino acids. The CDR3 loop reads CASSIETGSSAYNEQFF. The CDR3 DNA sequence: TGTGCCAGTAGTATAGAGACCGGGAGTAGCGCCTACAATGAGCAGTTCTTC.

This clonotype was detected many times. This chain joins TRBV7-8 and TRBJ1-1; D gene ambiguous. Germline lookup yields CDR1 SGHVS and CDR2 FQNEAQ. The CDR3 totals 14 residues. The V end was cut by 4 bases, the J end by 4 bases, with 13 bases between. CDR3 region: CASSSAGGGTEAFF. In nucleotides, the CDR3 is TGTGCCAGCAGCTCCGCGGGTGGAGGCACTGAAGCTTTCTTT.

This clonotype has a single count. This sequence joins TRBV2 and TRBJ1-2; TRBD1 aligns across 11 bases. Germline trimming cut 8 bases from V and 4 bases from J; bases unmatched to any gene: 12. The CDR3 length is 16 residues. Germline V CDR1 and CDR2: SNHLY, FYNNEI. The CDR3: CASSPVAGTGGYGYTF. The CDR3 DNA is TGTGCCAGCTCACCTGTTGCCGGGACAGGGGGCTATGGCTACACCTTC.

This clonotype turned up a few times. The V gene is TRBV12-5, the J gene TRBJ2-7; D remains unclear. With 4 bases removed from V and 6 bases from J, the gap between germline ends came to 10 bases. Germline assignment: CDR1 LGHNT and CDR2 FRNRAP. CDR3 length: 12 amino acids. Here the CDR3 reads CASGWGAAEQYF. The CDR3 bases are TGTGCTAGTGGTTGGGGTGCGGCCGAGCAGTACTTC.

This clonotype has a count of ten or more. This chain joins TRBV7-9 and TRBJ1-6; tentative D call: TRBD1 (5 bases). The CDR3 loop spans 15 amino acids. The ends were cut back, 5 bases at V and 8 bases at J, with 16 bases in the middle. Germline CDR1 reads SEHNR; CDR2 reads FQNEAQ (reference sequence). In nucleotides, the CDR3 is TGTGCCAGCAGCGTCGAGGAGGGGAGTTATTCACCCCTCCACTTT. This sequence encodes CASSVEEGSYSPLHF.

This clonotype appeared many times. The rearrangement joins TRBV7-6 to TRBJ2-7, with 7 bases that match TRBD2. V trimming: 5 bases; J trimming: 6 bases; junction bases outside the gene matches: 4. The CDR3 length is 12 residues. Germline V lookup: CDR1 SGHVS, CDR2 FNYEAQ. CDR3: CASSDERGEQYF. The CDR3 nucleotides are TGTGCCAGCAGCGACGAGCGGGGCGAGCAGTACTTC.

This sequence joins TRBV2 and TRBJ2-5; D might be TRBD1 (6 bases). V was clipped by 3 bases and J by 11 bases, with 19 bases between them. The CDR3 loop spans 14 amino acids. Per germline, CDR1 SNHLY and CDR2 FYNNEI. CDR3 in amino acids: CASSDPQGSGNQYF. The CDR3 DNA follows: TGTGCCAGCAGTGACCCACAGGGTTCGGGGAATCAGTACTTC.

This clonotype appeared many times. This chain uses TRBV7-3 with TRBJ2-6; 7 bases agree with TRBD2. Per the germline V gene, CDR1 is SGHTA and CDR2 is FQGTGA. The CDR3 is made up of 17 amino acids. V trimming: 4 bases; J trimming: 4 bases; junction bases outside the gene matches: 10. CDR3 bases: TGTGCCAGCAGCTACACGGGGGGAGTAGCCGGGGCCAACGTCCTGACTTTC. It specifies CASSYTGGVAGANVLTF.

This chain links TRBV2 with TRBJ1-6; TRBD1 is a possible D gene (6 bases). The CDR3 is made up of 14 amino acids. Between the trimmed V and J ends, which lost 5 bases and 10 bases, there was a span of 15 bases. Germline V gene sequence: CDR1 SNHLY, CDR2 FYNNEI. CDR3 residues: CASSLGGASSPLHF. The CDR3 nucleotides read TGTGCCAGCAGTTTAGGGGGGGCTAGCTCACCCCTCCACTTT.

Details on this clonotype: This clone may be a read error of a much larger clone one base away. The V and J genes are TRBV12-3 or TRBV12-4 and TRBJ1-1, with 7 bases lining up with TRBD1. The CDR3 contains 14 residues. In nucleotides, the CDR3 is TGTGTCAGCAGTGAACGGTCAGGGGGCACTGAAGCTTTCTTT. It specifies CVSSERSGGTEAFF.

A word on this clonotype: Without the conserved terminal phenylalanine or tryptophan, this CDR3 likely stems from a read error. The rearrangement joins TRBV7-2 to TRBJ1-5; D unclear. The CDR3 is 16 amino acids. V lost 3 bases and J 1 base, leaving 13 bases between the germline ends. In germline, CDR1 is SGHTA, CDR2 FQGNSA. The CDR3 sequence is CASSLGGGSSNQPQHL. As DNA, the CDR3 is TGTGCCAGCAGCTTGGGAGGCGGTAGCAGCAATCAGCCCCAGCATCTT.

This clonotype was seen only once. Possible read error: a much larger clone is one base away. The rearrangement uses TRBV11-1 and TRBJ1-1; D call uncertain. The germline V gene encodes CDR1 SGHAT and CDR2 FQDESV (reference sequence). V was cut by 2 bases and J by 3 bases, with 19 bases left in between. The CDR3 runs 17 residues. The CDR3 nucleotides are TGTGCCAGCAGCTTAAGAGGGCACGGCCCTGGCTACACTGAAGCTTTCTTT. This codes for CASSLRGHGPGYTEAFF.

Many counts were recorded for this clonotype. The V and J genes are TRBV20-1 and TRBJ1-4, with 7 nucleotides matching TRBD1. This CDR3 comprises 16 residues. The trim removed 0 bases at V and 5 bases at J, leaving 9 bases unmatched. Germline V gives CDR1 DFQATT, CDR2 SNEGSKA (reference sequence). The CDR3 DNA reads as TGCAGTGCTAGAGATCAAGACAGGGAACGAAATGAAAAACTGTTTTTT. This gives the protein CSARDQDRERNEKLFF.

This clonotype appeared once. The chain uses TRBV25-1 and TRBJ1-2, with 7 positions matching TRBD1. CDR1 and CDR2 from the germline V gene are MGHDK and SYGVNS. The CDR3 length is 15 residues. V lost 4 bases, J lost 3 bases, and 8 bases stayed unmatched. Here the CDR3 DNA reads TGTGCCAGCAGTGCCACGACAGGGTTGGACTATGGCTACACCTTC. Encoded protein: CASSATTGLDYGYTF.

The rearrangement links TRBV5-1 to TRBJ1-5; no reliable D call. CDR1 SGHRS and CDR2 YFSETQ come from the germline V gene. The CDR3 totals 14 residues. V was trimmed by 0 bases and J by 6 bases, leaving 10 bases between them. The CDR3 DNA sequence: TGCGCCAGCAGCTTGGGAGCGGCCGGTCAGCCCCAGCATTTT. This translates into CASSLGAAGQPQHF.

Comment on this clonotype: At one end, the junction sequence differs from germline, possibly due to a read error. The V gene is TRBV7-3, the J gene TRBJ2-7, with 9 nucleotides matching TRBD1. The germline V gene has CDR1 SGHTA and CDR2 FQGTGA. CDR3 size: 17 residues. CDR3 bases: TGCGCCAGCAGCCAGCAACACCCGGGACAGGGCTTCGACGAGCAGTACTTC. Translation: CASSQQHPGQGFDEQYF. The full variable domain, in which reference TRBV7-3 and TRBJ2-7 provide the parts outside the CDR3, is GAGVSQTPSNKVTEKGKYVELRCDPISGHTALYWYRQSLGQGPEFLIYFQGTGAADDSGLPNDRFFAVRPEGSVSTLKIQRTERGDSAVYLCASSQQHPGQGFDEQYFGPGTRLTVT.

The chain's CDR3 is CASSSPGQGPYNSPLHF. The CDR3 DNA sequence: TGTGCCAGCAGTTCACCGGGACAGGGCCCTTATAATTCACCCCTCCACTTT. This chain uses TRBV12-3 or TRBV12-4 with TRBJ1-6, with TRBD1 identical over 9 bases. V lost 4 bases and J lost 4; bases outside the gene matches: 8. This CDR3 is 17 amino acids long.

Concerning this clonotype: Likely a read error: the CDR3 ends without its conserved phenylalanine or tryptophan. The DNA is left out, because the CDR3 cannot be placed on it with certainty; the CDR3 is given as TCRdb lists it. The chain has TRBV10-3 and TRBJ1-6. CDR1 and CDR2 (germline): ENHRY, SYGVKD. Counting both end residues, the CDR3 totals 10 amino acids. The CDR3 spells CAISEDRNNY.

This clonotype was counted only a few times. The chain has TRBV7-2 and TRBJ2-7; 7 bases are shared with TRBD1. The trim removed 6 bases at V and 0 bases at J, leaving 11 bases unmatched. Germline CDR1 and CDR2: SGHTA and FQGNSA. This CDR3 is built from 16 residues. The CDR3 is CASSISTGMGSYEQYF. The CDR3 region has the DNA TGTGCCAGCAGTATCTCGACAGGGATGGGCTCCTACGAGCAGTACTTC.

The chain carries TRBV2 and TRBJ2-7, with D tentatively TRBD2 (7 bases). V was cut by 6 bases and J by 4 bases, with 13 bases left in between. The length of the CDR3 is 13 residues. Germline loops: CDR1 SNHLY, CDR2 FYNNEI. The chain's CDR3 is CASRTGGIYEQYF. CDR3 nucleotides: TGTGCCAGCAGGACGGGGGGCATATACGAGCAGTACTTC.

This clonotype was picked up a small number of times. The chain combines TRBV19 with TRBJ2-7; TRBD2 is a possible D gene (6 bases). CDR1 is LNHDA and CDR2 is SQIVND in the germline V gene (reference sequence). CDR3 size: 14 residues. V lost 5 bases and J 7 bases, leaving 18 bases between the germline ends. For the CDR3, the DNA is TGTGCCAGTAGTCCTTTTCCGGGAGCGGATGAGCAGTACTTC. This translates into CASSPFPGADEQYF.

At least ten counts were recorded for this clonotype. CDR3 nucleotides: TGTGCCAGCAGTGAAGCGCATGGCAGTTCAGGTGGCTACACCTTC. Translating gives CASSEAHGSSGGYTF. The J gene is TRBJ1-2, the V gene TRBV2; no clear D gene. CDR3 length equals 15 residues. The V gene's germline CDR1 is SNHLY and CDR2 FYNNEI. V was trimmed by 0 bases and J by 7 bases, leaving 15 bases between them.

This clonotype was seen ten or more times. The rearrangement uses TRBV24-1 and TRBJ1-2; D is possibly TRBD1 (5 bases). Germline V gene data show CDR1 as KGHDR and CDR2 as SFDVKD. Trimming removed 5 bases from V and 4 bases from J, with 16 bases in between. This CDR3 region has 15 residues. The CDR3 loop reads CATSAGDAHGYGYTF. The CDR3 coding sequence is TGTGCCACCAGTGCTGGGGACGCCCACGGCTATGGCTACACCTTC.

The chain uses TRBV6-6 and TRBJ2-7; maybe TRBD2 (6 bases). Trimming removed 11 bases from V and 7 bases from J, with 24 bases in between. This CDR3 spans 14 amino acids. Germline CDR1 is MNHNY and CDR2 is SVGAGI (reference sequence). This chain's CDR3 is CAASNWGNAGEQYF. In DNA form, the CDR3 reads TGTGCCGCGAGCAATTGGGGCAATGCGGGAGAGCAGTACTTC.

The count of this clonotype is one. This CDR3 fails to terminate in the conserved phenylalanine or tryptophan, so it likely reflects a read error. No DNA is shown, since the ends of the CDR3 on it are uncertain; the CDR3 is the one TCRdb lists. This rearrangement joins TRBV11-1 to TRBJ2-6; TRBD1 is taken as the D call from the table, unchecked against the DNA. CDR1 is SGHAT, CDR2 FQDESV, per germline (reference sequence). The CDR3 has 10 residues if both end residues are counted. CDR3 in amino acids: CASRLDRENT.

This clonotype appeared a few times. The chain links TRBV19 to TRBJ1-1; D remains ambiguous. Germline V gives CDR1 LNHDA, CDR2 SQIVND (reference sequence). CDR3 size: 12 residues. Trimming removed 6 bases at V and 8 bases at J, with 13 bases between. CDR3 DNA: TGTGCCAGTAGCCAAAACACGGGCGAAGCTTTCTTT. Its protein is CASSQNTGEAFF.

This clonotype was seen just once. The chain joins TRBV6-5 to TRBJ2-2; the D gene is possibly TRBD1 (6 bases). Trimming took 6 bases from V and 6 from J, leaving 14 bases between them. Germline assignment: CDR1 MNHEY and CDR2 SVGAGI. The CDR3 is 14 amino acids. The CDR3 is CASRDSAPSGELFF. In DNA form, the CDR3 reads TGTGCCAGCAGGGACAGTGCCCCTTCCGGGGAGCTGTTTTTT.